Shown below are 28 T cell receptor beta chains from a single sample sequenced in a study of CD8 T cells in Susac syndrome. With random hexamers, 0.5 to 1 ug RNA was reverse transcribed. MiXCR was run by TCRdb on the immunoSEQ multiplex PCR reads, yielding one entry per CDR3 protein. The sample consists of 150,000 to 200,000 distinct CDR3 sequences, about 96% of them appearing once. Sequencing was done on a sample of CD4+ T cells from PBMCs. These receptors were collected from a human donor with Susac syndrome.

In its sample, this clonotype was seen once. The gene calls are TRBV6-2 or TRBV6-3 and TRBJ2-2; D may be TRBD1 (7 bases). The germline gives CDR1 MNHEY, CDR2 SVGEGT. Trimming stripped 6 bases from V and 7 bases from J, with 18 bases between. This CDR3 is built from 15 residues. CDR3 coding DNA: TGTGCCAGCAGGACTAGACAGGGAGTGATCGGGGAGCTGTTTTTT. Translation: CASRTRQGVIGELFF.

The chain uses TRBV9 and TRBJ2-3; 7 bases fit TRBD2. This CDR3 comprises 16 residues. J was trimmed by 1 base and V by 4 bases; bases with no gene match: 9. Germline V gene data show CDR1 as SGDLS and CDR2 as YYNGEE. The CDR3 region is CASSFGGSDGTDTQYF. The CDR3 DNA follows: TGTGCCAGCAGCTTCGGGGGGTCCGATGGCACAGATACGCAGTATTTT.

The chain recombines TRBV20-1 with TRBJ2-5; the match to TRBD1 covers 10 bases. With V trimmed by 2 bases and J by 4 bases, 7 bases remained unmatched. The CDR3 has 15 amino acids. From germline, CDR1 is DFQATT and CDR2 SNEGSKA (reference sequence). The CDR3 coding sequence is TGCAGTGCTAGAAGGGGGGACAGGGGAAGAGAGACCCAGTACTTC. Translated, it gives CSARRGDRGRETQYF.

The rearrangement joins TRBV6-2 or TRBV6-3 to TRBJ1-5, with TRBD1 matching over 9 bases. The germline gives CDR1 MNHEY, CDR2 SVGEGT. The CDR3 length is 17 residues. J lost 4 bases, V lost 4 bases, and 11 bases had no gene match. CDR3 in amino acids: CASSFITGGGLNQPQHF. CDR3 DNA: TGTGCCAGCAGTTTCATTACAGGGGGCGGTTTGAATCAGCCCCAGCATTTT.

The CDR3 is CASSNDQETQYF. In nucleotides, the CDR3 is TGTGCCAGCAGTAACGACCAAGAGACCCAGTACTTC. The chain has TRBV6-2 or TRBV6-3 and TRBJ2-5; D not certain. The CDR3 has 12 amino acids. Trimming stripped 5 bases from V and 0 bases from J, with 4 bases between. Germline assignment: CDR1 MNHEY and CDR2 SVGEGT.

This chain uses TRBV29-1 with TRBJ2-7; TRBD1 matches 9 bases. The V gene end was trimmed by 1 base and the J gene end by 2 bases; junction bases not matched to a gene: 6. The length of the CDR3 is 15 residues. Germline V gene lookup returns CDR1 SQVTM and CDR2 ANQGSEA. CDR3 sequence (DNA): TGCAGCGTTGAAGCCTTGGACAGGGGCACCTACGAGCAGTACTTC. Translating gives CSVEALDRGTYEQYF.

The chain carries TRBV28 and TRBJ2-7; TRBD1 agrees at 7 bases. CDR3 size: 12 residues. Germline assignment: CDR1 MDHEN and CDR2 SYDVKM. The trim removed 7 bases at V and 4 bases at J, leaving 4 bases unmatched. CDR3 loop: CASNSGQYEQYV. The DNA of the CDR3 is TGTGCCAGCAATTCGGGACAGTACGAGCAGTACGTC.

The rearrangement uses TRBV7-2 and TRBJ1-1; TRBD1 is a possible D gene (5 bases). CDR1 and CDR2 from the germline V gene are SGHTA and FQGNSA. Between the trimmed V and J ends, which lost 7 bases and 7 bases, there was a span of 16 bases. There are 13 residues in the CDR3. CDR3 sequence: CASNSLGGSEAFF. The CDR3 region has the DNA TGTGCCAGCAACTCGCTTGGGGGGAGTGAAGCTTTCTTT.

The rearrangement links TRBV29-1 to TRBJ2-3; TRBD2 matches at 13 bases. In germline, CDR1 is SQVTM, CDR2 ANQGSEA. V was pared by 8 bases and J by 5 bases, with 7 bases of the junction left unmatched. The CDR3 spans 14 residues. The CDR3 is CSSTGLAGEDTQYF. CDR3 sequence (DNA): TGCAGCTCGACCGGACTAGCGGGGGAAGATACGCAGTATTTT.

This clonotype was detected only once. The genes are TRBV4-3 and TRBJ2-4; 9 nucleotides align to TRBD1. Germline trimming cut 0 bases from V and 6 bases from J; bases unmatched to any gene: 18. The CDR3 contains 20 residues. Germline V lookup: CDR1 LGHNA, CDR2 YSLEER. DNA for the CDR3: TGCGCCAGCAGCCAAGATTGGAGCGTTGGGAACAGGGGGCGCGGAAACATTCAGTACTTC. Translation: CASSQDWSVGNRGRGNIQYF.

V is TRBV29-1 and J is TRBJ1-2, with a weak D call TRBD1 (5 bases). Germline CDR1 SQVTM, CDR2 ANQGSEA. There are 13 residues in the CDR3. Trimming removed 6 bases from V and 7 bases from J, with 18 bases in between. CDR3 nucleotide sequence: TGCAGCGTCCCCGGGCTCAGGGAGGGTGGCTACACCTTC. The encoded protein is CSVPGLREGGYTF.

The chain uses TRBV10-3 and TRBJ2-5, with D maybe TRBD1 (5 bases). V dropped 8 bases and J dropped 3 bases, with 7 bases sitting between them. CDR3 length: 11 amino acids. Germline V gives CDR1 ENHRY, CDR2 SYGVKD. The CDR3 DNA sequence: TGTGCCATCGGGGCAGAAGAGACCCAGTACTTC. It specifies CAIGAEETQYF.

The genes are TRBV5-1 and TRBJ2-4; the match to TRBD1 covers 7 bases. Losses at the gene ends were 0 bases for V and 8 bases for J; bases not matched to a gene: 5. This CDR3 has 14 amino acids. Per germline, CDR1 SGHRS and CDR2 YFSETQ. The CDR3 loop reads CASSLEGDRDIQYF. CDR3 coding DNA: TGCGCCAGCAGCTTGGAGGGCGACAGGGACATTCAGTACTTC. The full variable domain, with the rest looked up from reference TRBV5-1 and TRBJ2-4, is KAGVTQTPRYLIKTRGQQVTLSCSPISGHRSVSWYQQTPGQGLQFLFEYFSETQRNKGNFPGRFSGRQFSNSRSEMNVSTLELGDSALYLCASSLEGDRDIQYFGAGTRLSVL.

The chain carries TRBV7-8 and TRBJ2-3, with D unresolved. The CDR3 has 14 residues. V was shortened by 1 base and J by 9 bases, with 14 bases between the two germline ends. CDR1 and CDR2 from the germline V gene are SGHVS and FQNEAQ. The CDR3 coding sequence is TGTGCCAGCAGCTTAGGATCAGGACGACAAACGCAGTATTTT. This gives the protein CASSLGSGRQTQYF.

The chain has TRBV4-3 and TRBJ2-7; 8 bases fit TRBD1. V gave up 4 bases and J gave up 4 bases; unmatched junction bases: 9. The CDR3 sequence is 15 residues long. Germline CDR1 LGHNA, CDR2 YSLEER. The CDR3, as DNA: TGCGCCAGCAGCCGAGCGCCAGGGGGCCAATACGAGCAGTACTTC. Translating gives CASSRAPGGQYEQYF.

CDR3 nucleotides: TGTGCCAGCAGCTTGTTTAGCGGGAGTGAGACCCAGTACTTC. Translation gives CASSLFSGSETQYF. The rearrangement links TRBV5-6 to TRBJ2-5, with TRBD2 identical over 9 bases. The CDR3 runs 14 residues. Germline CDR1 SGHDT, CDR2 YYEEEE. Trimming took 1 base from V and 5 from J; bases not matched to a gene: 3. Supplemented by reference TRBV5-6 and TRBJ2-5, the full variable domain reads DAGVTQSPTHLIKTRGQQVTLRCSPKSGHDTVSWYQQALGQGPQFIFQYYEEEERQRGNFPDRFSGHQFPNYSSELNVNALLLGDSALYLCASSLFSGSETQYFGPGTRLLVL.

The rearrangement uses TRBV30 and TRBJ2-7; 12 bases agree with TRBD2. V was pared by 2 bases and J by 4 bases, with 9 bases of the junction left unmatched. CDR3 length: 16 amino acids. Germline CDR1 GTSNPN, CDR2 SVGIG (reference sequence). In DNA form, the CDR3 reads TGTGCCTGGAGTCTCGGGCTAGCGGGAGGGGCGTACGAGCAGTACTTC. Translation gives CAWSLGLAGGAYEQYF.

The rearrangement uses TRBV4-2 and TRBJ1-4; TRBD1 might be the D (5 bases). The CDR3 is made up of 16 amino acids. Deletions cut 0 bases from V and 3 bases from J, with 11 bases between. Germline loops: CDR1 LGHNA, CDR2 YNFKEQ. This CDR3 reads CASSQDESRANEKLFF. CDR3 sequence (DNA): TGTGCCAGCAGCCAAGACGAGAGCAGGGCTAATGAAAAACTGTTTTTT.

The CDR3 region is CASSSRGRGPEAFF. DNA of the CDR3: TGTGCCAGCAGTTCCAGGGGAAGAGGGCCTGAAGCTTTCTTT. The rearrangement links TRBV12-3 or TRBV12-4 to TRBJ1-1; TRBD1 might be the D (6 bases). V lost 4 bases to trimming and J lost 6 bases, with 15 bases between them. The CDR3 runs to 14 residues.

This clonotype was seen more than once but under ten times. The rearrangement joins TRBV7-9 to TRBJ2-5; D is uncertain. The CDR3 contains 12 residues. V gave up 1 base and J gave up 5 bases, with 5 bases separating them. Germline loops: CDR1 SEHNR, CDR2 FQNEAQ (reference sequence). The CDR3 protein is CASSLVRETQYF. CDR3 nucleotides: TGTGCCAGCAGCTTAGTCCGGGAGACCCAGTACTTC.

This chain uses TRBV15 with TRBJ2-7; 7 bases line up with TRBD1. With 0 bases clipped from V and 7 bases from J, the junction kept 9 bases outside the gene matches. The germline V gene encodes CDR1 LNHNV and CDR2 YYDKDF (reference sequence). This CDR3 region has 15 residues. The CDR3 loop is CATSREGLGRGEQYV. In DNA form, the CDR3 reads TGTGCCACCAGCAGAGAGGGTTTGGGCAGGGGGGAGCAGTACGTC.

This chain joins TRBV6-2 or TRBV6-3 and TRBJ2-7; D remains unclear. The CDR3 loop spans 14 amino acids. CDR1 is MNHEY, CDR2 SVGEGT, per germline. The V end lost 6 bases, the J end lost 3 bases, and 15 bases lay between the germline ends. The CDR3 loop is CASSPSYSGYEQYF. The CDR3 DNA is TGTGCCAGCAGCCCCAGCTACTCCGGCTACGAGCAGTACTTC.

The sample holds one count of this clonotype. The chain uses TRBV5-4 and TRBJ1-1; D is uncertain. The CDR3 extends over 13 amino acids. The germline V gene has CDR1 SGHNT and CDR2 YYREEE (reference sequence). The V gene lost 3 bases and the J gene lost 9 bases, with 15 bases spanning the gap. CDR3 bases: TGTGCCAGCAGCTCCGAGTCCGGCGGGAAAGCTTTCTTT. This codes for CASSSESGGKAFF.

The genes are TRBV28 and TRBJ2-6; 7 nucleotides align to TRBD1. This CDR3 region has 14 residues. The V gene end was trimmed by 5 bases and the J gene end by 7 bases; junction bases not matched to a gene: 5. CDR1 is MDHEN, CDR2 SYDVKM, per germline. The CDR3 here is CASSLDRVANVLTF. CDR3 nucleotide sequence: TGTGCCAGCAGTCTCGACAGGGTCGCCAACGTCCTGACTTTC.

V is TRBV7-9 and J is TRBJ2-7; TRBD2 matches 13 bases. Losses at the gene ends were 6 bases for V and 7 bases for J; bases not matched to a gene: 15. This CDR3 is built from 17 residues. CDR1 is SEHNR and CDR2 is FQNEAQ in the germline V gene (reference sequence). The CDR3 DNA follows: TGTGCCAGCAGTTTCTACAGAGGACTAGCGGGAGTTAGAGAGCAGTACTTC. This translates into CASSFYRGLAGVREQYF.

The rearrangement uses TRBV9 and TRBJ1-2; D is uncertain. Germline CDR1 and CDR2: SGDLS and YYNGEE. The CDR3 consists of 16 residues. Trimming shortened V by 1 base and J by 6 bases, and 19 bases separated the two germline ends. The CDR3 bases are TGTGCCAGCAGCGTATCCCTAGGAGGACTGCTCGATGGCTACACCTTC. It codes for CASSVSLGGLLDGYTF.

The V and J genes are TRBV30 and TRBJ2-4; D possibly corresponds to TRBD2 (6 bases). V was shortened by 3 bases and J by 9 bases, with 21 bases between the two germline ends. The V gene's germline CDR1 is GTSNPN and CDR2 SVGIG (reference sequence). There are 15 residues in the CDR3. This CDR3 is CAWRGERERGAIQYF. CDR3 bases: TGTGCCTGGAGGGGTGAACGGGAGCGCGGAGCCATTCAGTACTTC.

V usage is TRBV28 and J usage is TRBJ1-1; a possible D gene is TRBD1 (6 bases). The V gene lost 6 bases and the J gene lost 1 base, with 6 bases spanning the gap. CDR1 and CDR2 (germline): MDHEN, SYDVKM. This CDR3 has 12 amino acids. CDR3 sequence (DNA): TGTGCCAGCAGGACAGGGAACACTGAAGCTTTCTTT. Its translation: CASRTGNTEAFF.